The 21 T cell receptor beta chains listed next were all sequenced from one sample in a study of CD8 T cells in ankylosing spondylitis. Using its own MiXCR run on the 5' RACE reads, TCRdb lists one record per CDR3 protein. The repertoire consists of approximately 520,000 distinct CDR3 sequences, with over 4% occurring once and the leading ten covering roughly 3.2%. Study-wide results and limits: A motif of 7 to 9 highly homologous TCR beta variants was seen as apparently characteristic of ankylosing spondylitis blood.

What these receptors recognize is not known. Specimen: blood, either unsorted or a sorted T cell fraction (not recorded which). These receptor sequences come from a male donor with ankylosing spondylitis.

This clonotype occurred many times. The chain recombines TRBV10-3 with TRBJ2-7, with 7 nucleotides matching TRBD1. The CDR3 is 15 residues long. J gave up 2 bases and V 4 bases, and 8 bases lay outside the gene matches. The V gene's germline CDR1 is ENHRY and CDR2 SYGVKD. The CDR3 DNA is TGTGCCATCAGTGTTGGGGCAGGGGGAGCCTACGAGCAGTACTTC. Protein sequence: CAISVGAGGAYEQYF.

This clonotype was seen repeatedly, ten times or more. This chain links TRBV29-1 with TRBJ2-1, with D possibly being TRBD2 (6 bases). The CDR3 totals 14 residues. Looked up from germline, CDR1 is SQVTM and CDR2 is ANQGSEA. V was clipped by 4 bases and J by 7 bases, with 17 bases between them. The CDR3 sequence is CSVVVGLHRNEQFF. The CDR3 nucleotides read TGCAGCGTTGTAGTGGGACTCCATAGGAATGAGCAGTTCTTC.

V usage is TRBV21-1 and J usage is TRBJ2-7; the D segment call TRBD1 is taken from the table without a DNA check. TRBV21-1 constitutes a pseudogene. This CDR3 spans 16 amino acids. This chain's CDR3 is CASSKAGQPYPYEQYF. The CDR3 DNA is TGTGCCAGCAGCAAAGCGGGACAGCCCTACCCCTACGAGCAGTACTTC.

This clonotype was seen more than once but under ten times. The chain carries TRBV19 and TRBJ1-1; D call uncertain. Per germline, CDR1 LNHDA and CDR2 SQIVND (reference sequence). The CDR3 length is 12 residues. V lost 6 bases, J lost 0 bases, and 5 bases lay in between. In nucleotides, the CDR3 is TGTGCCAGTAGAACAATGAACACTGAAGCTTTCTTT. Its translation is CASRTMNTEAFF.

The table lists this clonotype with many counts. V and J are TRBV11-2 and TRBJ2-5, with D hard to call. The CDR3 consists of 14 residues. V was cut by 1 base and J by 4 bases, with 10 bases left in between. In germline, CDR1 is SGHAT, CDR2 FQNNGV. CDR3 sequence reads: CASSLGLIGETQYF. The DNA for the CDR3 is TGTGCCAGCAGCTTAGGGCTAATTGGAGAGACCCAGTACTTC.

This clonotype has a handful of counts. The rearrangement uses TRBV7-2 and TRBJ2-2; a possible D gene is TRBD1 (5 bases). Trimming stripped 5 bases from V and 7 bases from J, with 8 bases between. The germline V gene encodes CDR1 SGHTA and CDR2 FQGNSA. CDR3 size: 12 residues. In DNA, the CDR3 is TGTGCCAGCAGCGGAAGGGGCGGGGAGCTGTTTTTT. Translating it yields CASSGRGGELFF.

This clonotype was observed many times. The DNA is left out, because the CDR3 cannot be placed on it with certainty; the CDR3 is given as TCRdb lists it. V and J are TRBV5-1 and TRBJ1-2. Germline V gene data show CDR1 as SGHRS and CDR2 as YFSETQ. The CDR3 spans 14 amino acids, including both terminal residues. The CDR3 spells CASSFGPGFDGYTF.

This clonotype came up many times. V usage is TRBV15 and J usage is TRBJ2-7; 9 nucleotides line up with TRBD1. Germline-derived CDR1 and CDR2 are LNHNV and YYDKDF (reference sequence). V shed 5 bases and J 7 bases; nucleotides not matched to a gene: 12. This CDR3 comprises 15 residues. The CDR3: CATSFMGQGLEEQYF. The CDR3 DNA reads as TGTGCCACCAGCTTCATGGGACAGGGTTTGGAGGAGCAGTACTTC.

To note about this clonotype: This may arise from a read error, as a much more abundant clone is one base away. The genes are TRBV20-1 and TRBJ2-1; 8 bases align to TRBD2. CDR1 DFQATT and CDR2 SNEGSKA come from the germline V gene (reference sequence). This CDR3 has 16 residues. CDR3 amino acids: CCAILTGGPSYNEQFF. In DNA, the CDR3 is TGCTGTGCTATACTAACGGGAGGGCCATCCTACAATGAGCAGTTCTTC.

As concerns this clonotype: One end of the junction fails to match germline, which may point to a read error. The CDR3: CATLSGRRFEQIF. In DNA, the CDR3 is TGTGCCACCCTCAGCGGGAGGCGCTTTGAGCAGATCTTC. The V call is TRBV28, the J call TRBJ2-1; the match to TRBD2 covers 9 bases. The CDR3 is made up of 13 amino acids. Germline lookup yields CDR1 MDHEN and CDR2 SYDVKM.

This clonotype was seen ten or more times. The rearrangement links TRBV20-1 to TRBJ2-7; 7 nucleotides align to TRBD1. The CDR3 sequence is 14 residues long. Germline V gene data show CDR1 as DFQATT and CDR2 as SNEGSKA (reference sequence). V lost 5 bases and J lost 4; bases outside the gene matches: 11. The CDR3, as DNA: TGCAGTGCTGGCCCGACAGGGTTAGGGTACGAGCAGTACTTC. Encoded protein: CSAGPTGLGYEQYF.

This clonotype has ten or more counts. This chain links TRBV12-3 or TRBV12-4 with TRBJ2-7; possible D gene TRBD1, 6 bases. CDR3 size: 13 residues. Trimming removed 8 bases at V and 2 bases at J, with 13 bases between. The CDR3 DNA is TGTGCCAGCGGCCGGACAGATACCTACGAGCAGTACTTC. This translates into CASGRTDTYEQYF.

This clonotype has ten or more counts. The rearrangement joins TRBV12-3 or TRBV12-4 to TRBJ1-2; TRBD1 aligns across 7 bases. This CDR3 has 14 residues. The V gene end was trimmed by 3 bases and the J gene end by 8 bases; junction bases not matched to a gene: 9. The CDR3 DNA sequence: TGTGCCAGCAGTTTCGCGACAGGGTTATACGGCTACACCTTC. As protein: CASSFATGLYGYTF.

The sample holds many counts of this clonotype. The chain has TRBV29-1 and TRBJ1-5; D unresolved. V lost 5 bases and J lost 0, with 2 bases in between. Germline CDR1 is SQVTM and CDR2 is ANQGSEA. This CDR3 is built from 11 residues. CDR3 DNA: TGCAGCGTTAATAGCAATCAGCCCCAGCATTTT. It specifies CSVNSNQPQHF. The full variable domain, rest sourced from reference TRBV29-1 and TRBJ1-5, is SAVISQKPSRDICQRGTSLTIQCQVDSQVTMMFWYRQQPGQSLTLIATANQGSEATYESGFVIDKFPISRPNLTFSTLTVSNMSPEDSSIYLCSVNSNQPQHFGDGTRLSIL.

This clonotype was recorded many times. The chain employs TRBV9 and TRBJ1-1; D is ambiguous. This CDR3 is built from 13 residues. Germline CDR1 is SGDLS and CDR2 is YYNGEE. Trimming removed 3 bases from V and 4 bases from J, with 10 bases in between. The CDR3 reads CASSESRGTEAFF. In DNA, the CDR3 is TGTGCCAGCAGCGAATCCCGGGGCACTGAAGCTTTCTTT. The full variable domain, with the rest looked up from reference TRBV9 and TRBJ1-1, is DSGVTQTPKHLITATGQRVTLRCSPRSGDLSVYWYQQSLDQGLQFLIQYYNGEERAKGNILERFSAQQFPDLHSELNLSSLELGDSALYFCASSESRGTEAFFGQGTRLTVV.

Only a few counts were recorded for this clonotype. The chain uses TRBV7-9 and TRBJ1-2; D unresolved. The CDR3 covers 13 residues. Trimming took off 5 bases at V and 3 bases at J, with 10 bases between the two ends. CDR1 SEHNR and CDR2 FQNEAQ come from the germline V gene (reference sequence). The CDR3 bases are TGTGCCAGCAGCCCCCAGGCGGACTATGGCTACACCTTC. The encoded protein is CASSPQADYGYTF.

This clonotype was seen a few times. V and J are TRBV20-1 and TRBJ2-7; tentatively, D is TRBD2 (6 bases). Germline CDR1 is DFQATT and CDR2 is SNEGSKA (reference sequence). This CDR3 is built from 14 residues. The germline V and J ends were trimmed by 2 bases and 4 bases, with 15 bases remaining between them. CDR3: CSARLSGSGYEQYF. The CDR3 region has the DNA TGCAGTGCTAGACTTTCGGGGAGCGGGTACGAGCAGTACTTC.

The rearrangement joins TRBV20-1 to TRBJ2-3; 11 bases are a match to TRBD2. Germline CDR1 is DFQATT and CDR2 is SNEGSKA (reference sequence). Trimming at V came to 7 bases and at J to 5 bases, leaving 8 bases not matched to a gene. The CDR3 totals 14 residues. The CDR3 protein is CSDKGLAGKDTQYF. DNA for the CDR3: TGCAGTGATAAAGGACTAGCGGGCAAAGATACGCAGTATTTT.

The chain carries TRBV7-2 and TRBJ2-4, with D unresolved. The germline gives CDR1 SGHTA, CDR2 FQGNSA. This CDR3 comprises 17 residues. Between the trimmed V and J ends, which lost 0 bases and 1 base, there was a span of 13 bases. The CDR3 DNA sequence: TGTGCCAGCAGCTTAGCCCAAGGCGGTGGTGCCAAAAACATTCAGTACTTC. This gives the protein CASSLAQGGGAKNIQYF.

This clonotype was counted many times. The J gene is TRBJ2-7, the V gene TRBV20-1, with TRBD1 identical over 9 bases. From germline, CDR1 is DFQATT and CDR2 SNEGSKA (reference sequence). The CDR3 has 13 amino acids. The trim removed 6 bases at V and 7 bases at J, leaving 10 bases unmatched. The CDR3 region has the DNA TGCAGTGCGCCGGGACAGGGCTCGGGTGAGCAGTACTTC. It is translated as CSAPGQGSGEQYF.

This clonotype was counted at least ten times. The chain uses TRBV5-1 and TRBJ2-3, with 7 nucleotides matching TRBD1. The CDR3 has 14 amino acids. Germline V CDR1 and CDR2: SGHRS, YFSETQ. Losses at the gene ends were 3 bases for V and 4 bases for J; bases not matched to a gene: 5. The CDR3, as DNA: TGCGCCAGCAGCTCCACAGGGGTCCCAGATACGCAGTATTTT. Its protein is CASSSTGVPDTQYF.